This TCR beta chain was profiled in a study of CD8+ T cells in alopecia areata. Study details: Each of the treated patients was given oral tofacitinib, 5 to 10 mg twice daily, for moderate-to-severe alopecia areata.

Isolated RNA was reverse transcribed into cDNA used as the sequencing template. The method was immunoSEQ multiplex PCR; TCRdb's version includes in-frame clones alone and lacks a portion of them. The repertoire holds roughly 120,000 clones, more than 30% seen once, with 3.1% in the top ten. J gave up 0 bases and V 6 bases, and 5 bases lay outside the gene matches. The CDR3 is 14 residues long. The germline V gene has CDR1 SQVTM and CDR2 ANQGSEA. The clonotype was recovered from a human donor with alopecia areata. Sample: CD4+ T cells sorted from blood. This chain uses TRBV29-1 with TRBJ2-7, with 10 bases matching TRBD2. Here the CDR3 reads CSVAGLAASYEQYF. Here the CDR3 DNA reads TGCAGCGTCGCAGGACTAGCGGCCTCCTACGAGCAGTACTTC.